The 10 T cell receptor beta chains given below trace back to one sample, sequenced in a study of low-dose radiotherapy and immunotherapy resistance in tumors. Time point of the sample: after trial treatment. The treatment was: LDRT plus nivolumab, ipilimumab, low-dose cyclophosphamide and aspirin (RACIN trial). Gene-specific TRAV and TRBV primers were used for first-strand cDNA, covering alpha and beta chains. Amplification, which lasted 20 to 25 PCR cycles, used a constant-region primer and V-primer adapter to amplify TCRs. TCRdb called the reads again in MiXCR, with one record for every CDR3 protein. The sample consists of 85,000 to 95,000 distinct CDR3 sequences, under 25% of them appearing once. The starting material was PBMCs, obtained after low-dose radiotherapy plus immunotherapy. The source is a female donor with ovarian cancer.

This clonotype appeared many times. The chain has TRBV7-6 and TRBJ2-3; 12 bases line up with TRBD2. Trimming at V came to 5 bases and at J to 5 bases, leaving 2 bases not matched to a gene. CDR3 length equals 14 residues. The V gene's germline CDR1 is SGHVS and CDR2 FNYEAQ. In DNA form, the CDR3 reads TGTGCCAGCAGCGGGACTAGCGGGTTAGATACGCAGTATTTT. Its translation is CASSGTSGLDTQYF. Using reference TRBV7-6 and TRBJ2-3 for the parts outside the CDR3, the full variable domain is GAGVSQSPRYKVTKRGQDVALRCDPISGHVSLYWYRQALGQGPEFLTYFNYEAQQDKSGLPNDRFSAERPEGSISTLTIQRTEQRDSAMYRCASSGTSGLDTQYFGPGTRLTVL.

The table lists this clonotype with many counts. This chain uses TRBV7-2 with TRBJ2-3, with D hard to call. CDR1 is SGHTA, CDR2 FQGNSA, per germline. The V end lost 2 bases, the J end lost 0 bases, and 9 bases lay between the germline ends. This CDR3 has 15 residues. The CDR3 coding sequence is TGTGCCAGCAGCTTATCTGTCCACAGCACAGATACGCAGTATTTT. Translating it yields CASSLSVHSTDTQYF.

At least ten counts were recorded for this clonotype. The chain links TRBV3-1 to TRBJ1-3; possible D gene TRBD1, 5 bases. This CDR3 is built from 16 residues. Between the trimmed V and J ends, which lost 5 bases and 4 bases, there was a span of 18 bases. In germline, CDR1 is LGHDT, CDR2 YNNKEL (reference sequence). The CDR3 nucleotides read TGTGCCAGCAGCATCACAACCGGGACGACGGGAAACACCATATATTTT. Its protein is CASSITTGTTGNTIYF.

This clonotype was detected many times. This chain links TRBV20-1 with TRBJ2-7; D may be TRBD2 (5 bases). V was pared by 6 bases and J by 1 base, with 10 bases between. Germline CDR1 and CDR2: DFQATT and SNEGSKA (reference sequence). The CDR3 has 12 residues. The CDR3 region has the DNA TGCAGTGCGCGGGCTCAGTCCTACGAGCAGTACTTC. Encoded protein: CSARAQSYEQYF.

This clonotype was seen repeatedly, ten times or more. The V call is TRBV7-2, the J call TRBJ2-7, with 7 bases aligning to TRBD1. Germline V gene data show CDR1 as SGHTA and CDR2 as FQGNSA. The V gene end was trimmed by 1 base and the J gene end by 0 bases; junction bases not matched to a gene: 3. The CDR3 length is 15 residues. CDR3 coding DNA: TGTGCCAGCAGCTTAGAGGGGACAGTCTCCTACGAGCAGTACTTC. This codes for CASSLEGTVSYEQYF.

This clonotype was seen many times. The chain links TRBV9 to TRBJ2-7; TRBD2 agrees at 9 bases. V gave up 4 bases and J gave up 2 bases; unmatched junction bases: 7. Germline CDR1 SGDLS, CDR2 YYNGEE. The CDR3 sequence is 15 residues long. CDR3: CASSIGAGGPYEQYF. CDR3 coding DNA: TGTGCCAGCAGCATCGGAGCGGGAGGCCCCTACGAGCAGTACTTC.

The rearrangement uses TRBV18 and TRBJ2-3, with unresolved D. V shed 3 bases and J shed 0 bases, with 10 bases lying between them. This CDR3 comprises 15 residues. Germline V gene data show CDR1 as KGHSH and CDR2 as LQKENI. CDR3 protein: CASSPTLTSTDTQYF. The CDR3 nucleotides read TGTGCCAGCTCACCGACCCTAACTAGCACAGATACGCAGTATTTT.

This clonotype was counted at least ten times. The chain is built from TRBV12-3 or TRBV12-4 and TRBJ2-3, with 12 nucleotides matching TRBD2. The CDR3 sequence is 15 residues long. J was trimmed by 2 bases and V by 5 bases; bases with no gene match: 2. CDR3 nucleotide sequence: TGTGCCAGCAGTGGGACTAGCGGGCCCACAGATACGCAGTATTTT. Translated, it gives CASSGTSGPTDTQYF.

Concerning this clonotype itself: It is likely a read error: a sequence one base away is far more abundant. The V gene is TRBV7-2, the J gene TRBJ2-7; 12 bases fit TRBD2. The CDR3 has 15 amino acids. The J segment lost 7 bases and the V segment lost 0 bases, leaving 4 bases of the junction unmatched. The germline V gene encodes CDR1 SGHTA and CDR2 FQGNSA. The CDR3 loop reads CASSLALAGGNEQYF. The CDR3 DNA follows: TGTGCCAGCAGCTTAGCACTAGCGGGAGGTAATGAGCAGTACTTC.

V is TRBV5-4 and J is TRBJ2-3, with a tentative D call TRBD1 (6 bases). The CDR3 runs to 15 residues. Per the germline V gene, CDR1 is SGHNT and CDR2 is YYREEE (reference sequence). V was clipped by 6 bases and J by 4 bases, with 18 bases between them. The CDR3 nucleotides are TGTGCCAGCATCCCAGGGGATGGGGGCCCAGATACGCAGTATTTT. Translation gives CASIPGDGGPDTQYF.